A single sample is the source of the 4 T cell receptor beta chains below, sequenced in a study of blood T cell repertoires in COVID-19. Libraries were prepared by immunoSEQ multiplex PCR; TCRdb keeps only in-frame clonotypes and omits some of them. The table shows approximately 430,000 clones, with about nine tenths occurring only once. Sequences were obtained from peripheral blood. These receptors were taken from a woman aged 25 to 39 with active or convalescent COVID-19.

The chain has TRBV19 and TRBJ1-5, with 11 bases identical to TRBD1. V trimming: 6 bases; J trimming: 6 bases; junction bases outside the gene matches: 10. The CDR3 runs 16 residues. Germline CDR1 and CDR2: LNHDA and SQIVND (reference sequence). The CDR3 DNA follows: TGTGCCAGTAGCAACCGAACCGGGACAGGGGGTCAGCCCCAGCATTTT. Its translation: CASSNRTGTGGQPQHF.

This rearrangement joins TRBV4-1 to TRBJ1-2; 7 bases agree with TRBD1. V was clipped by 4 bases and J by 4 bases; unmatched bases: 6. The CDR3 sequence is 14 residues long. Germline V gives CDR1 MGHRA, CDR2 YSYEKL. The DNA of the CDR3 is TGCGCCAGCAGCCCCCGAGCAGGGGGCTATGGCTACACCTTC. The encoded protein is CASSPRAGGYGYTF.

V is TRBV24-1 and J is TRBJ2-3; the match to TRBD1 covers 9 bases. This CDR3 has 16 residues. Germline CDR1 KGHDR, CDR2 SFDVKD. The J segment lost 0 bases and the V segment lost 3 bases, leaving 3 bases of the junction unmatched. CDR3 in DNA: TGTGCCACCAGTGATACCGGGACAGGGAGCACAGATACGCAGTATTTT. This gives the protein CATSDTGTGSTDTQYF.

This clone was detected only a few times. The gene calls are TRBV5-1 and TRBJ1-3; D gene unclear. V was clipped by 2 bases and J by 0 bases, with 9 bases between them. CDR1 is SGHRS, CDR2 YFSETQ, per germline. The CDR3 extends over 15 amino acids. The CDR3 nucleotides are TGCGCCAGCAGCTTTATAGAGCCCTCTGGAAACACCATATATTTT. It is translated as CASSFIEPSGNTIYF.